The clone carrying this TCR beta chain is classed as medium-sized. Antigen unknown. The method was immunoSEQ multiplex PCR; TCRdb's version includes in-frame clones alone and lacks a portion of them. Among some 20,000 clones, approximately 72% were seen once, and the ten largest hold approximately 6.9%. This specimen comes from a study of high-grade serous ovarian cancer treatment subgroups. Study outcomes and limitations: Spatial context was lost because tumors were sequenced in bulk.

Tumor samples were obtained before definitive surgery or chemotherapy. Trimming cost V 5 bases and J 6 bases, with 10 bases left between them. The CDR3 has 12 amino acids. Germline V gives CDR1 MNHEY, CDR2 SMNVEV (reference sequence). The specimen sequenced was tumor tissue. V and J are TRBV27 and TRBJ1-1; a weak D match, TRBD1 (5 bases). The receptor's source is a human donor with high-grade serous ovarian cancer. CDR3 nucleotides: TGTGCCAGCAGTGGAGGGGAAGCTGAAGCTTTCTTT. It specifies CASSGGEAEAFF.